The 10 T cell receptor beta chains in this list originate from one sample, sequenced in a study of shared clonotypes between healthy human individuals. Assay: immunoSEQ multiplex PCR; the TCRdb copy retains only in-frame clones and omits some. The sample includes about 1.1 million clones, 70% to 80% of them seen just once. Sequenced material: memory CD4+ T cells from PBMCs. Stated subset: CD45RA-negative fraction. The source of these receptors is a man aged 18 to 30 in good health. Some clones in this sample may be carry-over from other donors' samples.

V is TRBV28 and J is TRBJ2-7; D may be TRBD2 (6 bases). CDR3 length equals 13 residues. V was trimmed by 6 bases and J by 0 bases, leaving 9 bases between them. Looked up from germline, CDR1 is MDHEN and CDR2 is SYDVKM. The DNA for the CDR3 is TGTGCCAGCAGGGGGGGAGGCTCCTACGAGCAGTACTTC. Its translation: CASRGGGSYEQYF.

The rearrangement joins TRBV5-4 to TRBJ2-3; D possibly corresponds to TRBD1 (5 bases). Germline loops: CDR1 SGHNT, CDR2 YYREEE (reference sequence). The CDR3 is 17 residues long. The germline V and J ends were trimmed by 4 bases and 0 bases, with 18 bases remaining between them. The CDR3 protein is CASSPSLDSTSTDTQYF. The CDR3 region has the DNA TGTGCCAGCAGCCCCTCCCTAGACAGCACTAGCACAGATACGCAGTATTTT.

The CDR3, as DNA: TGTGCCACCAGCCCCCGGACTAGCCGCTACTCCTACGAGCAGTACTTC. This sequence encodes CATSPRTSRYSYEQYF. J is TRBJ2-7 and V is TRBV15; 8 nucleotides align to TRBD2. The CDR3 length is 16 residues. The germline CDR1 and CDR2 sequences are LNHNV and YYDKDF (reference sequence). Trimming at V came to 5 bases and at J to 0 bases, leaving 9 bases not matched to a gene.

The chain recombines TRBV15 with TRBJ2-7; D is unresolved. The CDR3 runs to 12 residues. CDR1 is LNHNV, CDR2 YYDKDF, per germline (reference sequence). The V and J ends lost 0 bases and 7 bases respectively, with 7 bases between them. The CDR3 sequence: CATSRESTEQYF. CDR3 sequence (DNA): TGTGCCACCAGCAGAGAATCTACGGAGCAGTACTTC.

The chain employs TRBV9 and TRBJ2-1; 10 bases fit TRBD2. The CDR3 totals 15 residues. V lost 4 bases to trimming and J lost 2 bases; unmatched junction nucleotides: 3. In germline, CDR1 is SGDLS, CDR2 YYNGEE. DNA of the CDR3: TGTGCCAGCAGCAAAGCGGGAGGGCCCTACAATGAGCAGTTCTTC. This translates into CASSKAGGPYNEQFF.

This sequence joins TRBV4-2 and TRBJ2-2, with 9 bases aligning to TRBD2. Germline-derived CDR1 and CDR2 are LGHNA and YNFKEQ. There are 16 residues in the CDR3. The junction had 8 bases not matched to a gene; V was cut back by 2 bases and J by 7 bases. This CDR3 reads CASSQPLAGYDGELFF. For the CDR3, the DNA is TGTGCCAGCAGCCAACCTCTAGCGGGGTACGACGGGGAGCTGTTTTTT.

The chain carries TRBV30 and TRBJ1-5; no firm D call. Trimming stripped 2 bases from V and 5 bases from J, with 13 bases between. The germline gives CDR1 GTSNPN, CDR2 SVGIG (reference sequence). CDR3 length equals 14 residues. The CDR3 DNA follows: TGTGCCTGGAGTTCAGTAGGCCTCGATCAGCCCCAGCATTTT. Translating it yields CAWSSVGLDQPQHF. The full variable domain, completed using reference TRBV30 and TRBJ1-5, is SQTIHQWPATLVQPVGSPLSLECTVEGTSNPNLYWYRQAAGRGLQLLFYSVGIGQISSEVPQNLSASRPQDRQFILSSKKLLLSDSGFYLCAWSSVGLDQPQHFGDGTRLSIL.

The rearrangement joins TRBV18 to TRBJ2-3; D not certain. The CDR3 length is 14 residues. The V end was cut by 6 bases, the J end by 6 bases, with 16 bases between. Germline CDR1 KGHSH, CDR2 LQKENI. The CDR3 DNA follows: TGTGCCAGCTCCCTCGTCCGGTACGAGGATACGCAGTATTTT. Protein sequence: CASSLVRYEDTQYF.

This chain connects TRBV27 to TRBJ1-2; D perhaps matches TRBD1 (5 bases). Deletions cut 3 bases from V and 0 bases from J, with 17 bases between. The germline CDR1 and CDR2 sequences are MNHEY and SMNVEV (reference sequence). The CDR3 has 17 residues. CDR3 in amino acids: CASSLGFRQGPNYGYTF. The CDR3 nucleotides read TGTGCCAGCAGTTTGGGGTTTAGGCAGGGACCTAACTATGGCTACACCTTC.

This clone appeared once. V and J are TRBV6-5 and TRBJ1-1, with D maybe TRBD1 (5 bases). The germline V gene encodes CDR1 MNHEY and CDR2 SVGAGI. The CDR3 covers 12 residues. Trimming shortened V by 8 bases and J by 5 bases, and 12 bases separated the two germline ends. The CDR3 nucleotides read TGTGCCAGCGGGGCCGGGGGGACTGAAGCTTTCTTT. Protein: CASGAGGTEAFF.